This paragraph covers one T cell receptor beta chain sequence. The data are from a study of blood T cell repertoires in COVID-19. Original methodology: The authors estimated nucleated cell counts from reference gene primer amplification. Using immunoSEQ multiplex PCR, the repertoire was profiled, and TCRdb retains in-frame clones only, with some absent. Clonal size and the V and J genes are those of that table, whereas D and trimming came from the DNA. The profile shows hundreds of thousands of clones, about 88% of them singletons. This clonotype was sampled from a man aged 18 to 30 with COVID-19, enrolled during active disease. Material for sequencing was peripheral blood.

This CDR3 reads CASSTKFGGWYQETQYF. CDR3 in DNA: TGTGCCAGCAGCACCAAGTTCGGAGGGTGGTACCAAGAGACCCAGTACTTC. The chain joins TRBV11-3 to TRBJ2-5, with D maybe TRBD2 (6 bases). The CDR3 contains 17 residues. CDR1 SGHNT and CDR2 YENEEA come from the germline V gene. V lost 5 bases and J lost 0, with 19 bases in between.